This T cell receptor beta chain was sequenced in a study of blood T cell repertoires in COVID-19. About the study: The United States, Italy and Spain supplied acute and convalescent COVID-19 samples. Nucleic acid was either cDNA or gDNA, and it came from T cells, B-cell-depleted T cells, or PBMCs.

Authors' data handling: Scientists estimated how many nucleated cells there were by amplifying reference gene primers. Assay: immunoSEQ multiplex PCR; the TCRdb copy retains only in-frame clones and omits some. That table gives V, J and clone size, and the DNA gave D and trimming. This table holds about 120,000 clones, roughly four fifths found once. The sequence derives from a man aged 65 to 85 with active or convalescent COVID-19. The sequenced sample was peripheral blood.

In DNA, the CDR3 is TGTGCCAGCAGGAGTTCTATGAACACTGAAGCTTTCTTT. Translation gives CASRSSMNTEAFF. The rearrangement links TRBV25-1 to TRBJ1-1; no clear D gene. Per germline, CDR1 MGHDK and CDR2 SYGVNS. There are 13 residues in the CDR3. V lost 6 bases, J lost 0 bases, and 8 bases lay in between.